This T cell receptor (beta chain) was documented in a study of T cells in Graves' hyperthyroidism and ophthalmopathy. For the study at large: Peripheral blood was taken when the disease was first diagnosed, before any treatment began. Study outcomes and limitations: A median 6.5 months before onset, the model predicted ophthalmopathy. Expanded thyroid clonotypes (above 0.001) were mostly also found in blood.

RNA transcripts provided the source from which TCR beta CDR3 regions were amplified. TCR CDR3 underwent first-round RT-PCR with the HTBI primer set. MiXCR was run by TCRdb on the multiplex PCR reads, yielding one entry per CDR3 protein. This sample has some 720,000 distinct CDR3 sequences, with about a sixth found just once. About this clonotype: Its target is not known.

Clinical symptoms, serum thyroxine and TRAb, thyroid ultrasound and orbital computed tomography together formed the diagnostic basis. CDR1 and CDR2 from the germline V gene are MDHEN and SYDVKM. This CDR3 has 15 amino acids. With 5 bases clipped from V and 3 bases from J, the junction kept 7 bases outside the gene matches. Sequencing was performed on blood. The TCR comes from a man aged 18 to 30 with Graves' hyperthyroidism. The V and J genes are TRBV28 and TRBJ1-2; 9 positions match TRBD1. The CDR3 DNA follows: TGTGCCAGCAGTCCCCAGACAGGGGGGCACTATGGCTACACCTTC. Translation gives CASSPQTGGHYGYTF.